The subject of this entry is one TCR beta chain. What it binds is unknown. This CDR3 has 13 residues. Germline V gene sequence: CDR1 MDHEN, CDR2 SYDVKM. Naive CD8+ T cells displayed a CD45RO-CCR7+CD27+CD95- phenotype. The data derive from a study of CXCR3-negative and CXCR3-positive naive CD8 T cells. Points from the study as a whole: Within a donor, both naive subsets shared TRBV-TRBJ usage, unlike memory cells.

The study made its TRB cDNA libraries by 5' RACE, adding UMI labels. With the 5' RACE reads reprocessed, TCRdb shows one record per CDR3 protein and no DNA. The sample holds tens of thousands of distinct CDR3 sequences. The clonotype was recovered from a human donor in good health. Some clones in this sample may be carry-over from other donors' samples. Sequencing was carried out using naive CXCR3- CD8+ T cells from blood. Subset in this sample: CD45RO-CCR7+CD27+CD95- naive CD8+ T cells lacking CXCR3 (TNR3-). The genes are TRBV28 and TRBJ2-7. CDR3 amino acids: CASSLTRSYEQYF.